These 30 T cell receptor beta chains were sequenced from one sample in a study of blood T cell repertoires in COVID-19. Data came from immunoSEQ multiplex PCR; TCRdb stores just in-frame clones and leaves some out. The sample shows some 75,000 clones, 75% to 90% of them seen only once. Material for sequencing was peripheral blood. Receptors were obtained from a man in his fifties or sixties with acute or convalescent COVID-19.

The chain recombines TRBV7-7 with TRBJ2-1; 8 bases match TRBD2. The germline gives CDR1 SSHAT, CDR2 FNYEAQ (reference sequence). CDR3 length: 17 amino acids. Germline trimming cut 5 bases from V and 0 bases from J; bases unmatched to any gene: 9. DNA of the CDR3: TGTGCCAGCAGCCCCCGGCCGGGAGGGGTCTCCTACAATGAGCAGTTCTTC. Protein sequence: CASSPRPGGVSYNEQFF.

The chain joins TRBV5-1 to TRBJ2-1; 9 positions agree with TRBD2. The CDR3 is made up of 16 amino acids. From germline, CDR1 is SGHRS and CDR2 YFSETQ. V lost 1 base, J lost 1 base, and 3 bases stayed unmatched. The CDR3 sequence: CASSLIAGVSYNEQFF. The CDR3 DNA sequence: TGCGCCAGCAGCTTGATAGCGGGAGTATCCTACAATGAGCAGTTCTTC.

A few counts support this clone. V is TRBV5-1 and J is TRBJ1-2; 10 bases match TRBD1. The CDR3 totals 15 residues. Germline trimming cut 0 bases from V and 7 bases from J; bases unmatched to any gene: 6. In germline, CDR1 is SGHRS, CDR2 YFSETQ. CDR3 sequence reads: CASSLAGQGQGGYTF. DNA for the CDR3: TGCGCCAGCAGCTTGGCGGGACAGGGGCAGGGTGGCTACACCTTC.

In its sample, this clone was seen a few times. The V gene is TRBV7-9, the J gene TRBJ1-6, with 8 positions matching TRBD1. Trimming at V came to 6 bases and at J to 7 bases, leaving 8 bases not matched to a gene. Germline CDR1 is SEHNR and CDR2 is FQNEAQ (reference sequence). The CDR3 consists of 15 residues. CDR3 nucleotide sequence: TGTGCCAGCAGGCCAGCCGGGACAGGAAATTCACCCCTCCACTTT. Protein: CASRPAGTGNSPLHF.

The table lists this clone with a count of one. This chain uses TRBV28 with TRBJ1-1, with 11 bases matching TRBD1. Trimming took 7 bases from V and 0 from J; bases not matched to a gene: 4. CDR3 length equals 15 residues. From germline, CDR1 is MDHEN and CDR2 SYDVKM. The CDR3 region has the DNA TGTGCCAGCACTCGGGACAGGGGGATGAACACTGAAGCTTTCTTT. This encodes CASTRDRGMNTEAFF.

This sequence joins TRBV3-1 (or the pseudogene TRBV3-2) and TRBJ2-5; 11 bases line up with TRBD2. Germline V lookup: CDR1 LGHDT, CDR2 YNNKEL (reference sequence). V gave up 4 bases and J gave up 5 bases; unmatched junction bases: 3. This CDR3 spans 14 amino acids. The CDR3 sequence is CASSPRLAGETQYF. CDR3 sequence (DNA): TGTGCCAGCAGCCCCCGACTAGCGGGGGAGACCCAGTACTTC.

The chain carries TRBV14 and TRBJ2-7; D may be TRBD2 (6 bases). This CDR3 comprises 18 residues. CDR1 is SGHDN, CDR2 FVKESK, per germline. Trimming left V 0 bases short and J 7 bases short, with 25 bases between. CDR3 coding DNA: TGTGCCAGCAGCCAAGATTTGTGGGGGGATGGGACCATTCGGGAGCAGTACTTC. Amino acid sequence: CASSQDLWGDGTIREQYF.

This chain joins TRBV18 and TRBJ1-6; no definite D call. The germline CDR1 and CDR2 sequences are KGHSH and LQKENI. The CDR3 is made up of 15 amino acids. Trimming removed 3 bases from V and 3 bases from J, with 9 bases in between. The CDR3 is CASSPLGGYNSPLHF. In nucleotides, the CDR3 is TGTGCCAGCTCACCGCTGGGAGGCTATAATTCACCCCTCCACTTT.

The chain employs TRBV5-8 and TRBJ1-1, with a tentative D call TRBD1 (5 bases). Germline V lookup: CDR1 SGHTS, CDR2 YDEGEE. This CDR3 comprises 13 residues. V lost 6 bases and J 4 bases, leaving 13 bases between the germline ends. Here the CDR3 reads CASTQGVFTEAFF. The CDR3 bases are TGTGCCAGCACCCAAGGGGTTTTCACTGAAGCTTTCTTT.

This chain links TRBV10-1 with TRBJ2-7, with D perhaps matching TRBD2 (5 bases). The CDR3 sequence is 14 residues long. Deletions cut 5 bases from V and 1 base from J, with 12 bases between. CDR1 and CDR2 (germline): WNHNN, SYGVQD (reference sequence). The CDR3: CASSYSPGSYEQYF. CDR3 bases: TGCGCCAGCAGTTATTCCCCGGGATCCTACGAGCAGTACTTC.

The chain carries TRBV10-3 and TRBJ2-2; 8 nucleotides match TRBD2. Unmatched junction bases numbered 7, after V lost 11 bases and J lost 8 bases. The CDR3 consists of 12 residues. CDR1 ENHRY and CDR2 SYGVKD come from the germline V gene. CDR3 coding DNA: TGTGCCCACGGGAGGGCTTTGGGGGAGCTGTTTTTT. Its translation is CAHGRALGELFF.

The gene calls are TRBV7-3 and TRBJ2-5; the match to TRBD1 covers 7 bases. CDR1 is SGHTA and CDR2 is FQGTGA in the germline V gene. Losses at the gene ends were 6 bases for V and 5 bases for J; bases not matched to a gene: 6. CDR3 length equals 13 residues. The CDR3 nucleotides read TGTGCCAGCAGTTCACAGGGGTACGAGACCCAGTACTTC. Its translation: CASSSQGYETQYF. Complete variable domain (other parts from reference TRBV7-3 and TRBJ2-5): GAGVSQTPSNKVTEKGKYVELRCDPISGHTALYWYRQSLGQGPEFLIYFQGTGAADDSGLPNDRFFAVRPEGSVSTLKIQRTERGDSAVYLCASSSQGYETQYFGPGTRLLVL.

The V and J genes are TRBV28 and TRBJ1-4; D may be TRBD1 (6 bases). Trimming took 4 bases from V and 6 from J, leaving 15 bases between them. The CDR3 totals 15 residues. Germline V gene sequence: CDR1 MDHEN, CDR2 SYDVKM. Here the CDR3 reads CASSSTGKGHEKLFF. The CDR3 DNA follows: TGTGCCAGCAGTTCAACAGGGAAAGGGCATGAAAAACTGTTTTTT.

CDR3 bases: TGTGCCAGCAGTTCCGGGGGGACCACTGAAGCTTTCTTT. Its protein product is CASSSGGTTEAFF. The chain has TRBV12-3 or TRBV12-4 and TRBJ1-1; TRBD1 is a possible D gene (5 bases). Trimming removed 4 bases from V and 4 bases from J, with 10 bases in between. CDR3 length equals 13 residues.

This clone was detected only once. The chain uses TRBV30 and TRBJ2-3; D remains ambiguous. Germline CDR1 is GTSNPN and CDR2 is SVGIG (reference sequence). Trimming removed 0 bases from V and 3 bases from J, with 16 bases in between. The CDR3 loop spans 16 amino acids. CDR3 amino acids: CAWSVRHSLRTDTQYF. Here the CDR3 DNA reads TGTGCCTGGAGTGTACGTCACTCCTTGAGAACAGATACGCAGTATTTT.

This chain uses TRBV27 with TRBJ1-4, with D possibly matching TRBD1 (6 bases). Trimming removed 1 base at V and 5 bases at J, with 11 bases between. The CDR3 loop spans 15 amino acids. The germline CDR1 and CDR2 sequences are MNHEY and SMNVEV (reference sequence). The DNA of the CDR3 is TGTGCCAGCAGTTTATGGGAAGGGGGAAATGAAAAACTGTTTTTT. Amino acids: CASSLWEGGNEKLFF.

This chain joins TRBV29-1 and TRBJ1-2; 7 bases are a match to TRBD1. Germline CDR1 is SQVTM and CDR2 is ANQGSEA. This CDR3 contains 11 residues. V shed 6 bases and J 8 bases; nucleotides not matched to a gene: 6. The CDR3 bases are TGCAGCGTCGATACAGGGGACGGCTACACCTTC. This sequence encodes CSVDTGDGYTF.

The gene calls are TRBV5-1 and TRBJ2-7, with D perhaps matching TRBD2 (5 bases). The germline V and J ends were trimmed by 2 bases and 1 base, with 10 bases remaining between them. Germline loops: CDR1 SGHRS, CDR2 YFSETQ. This CDR3 has 14 amino acids. The CDR3 region is CASSFNLASYEQYF. CDR3 DNA: TGCGCCAGCAGCTTTAATCTAGCTTCCTACGAGCAGTACTTC.

The V call is TRBV7-6, the J call TRBJ2-3; 7 bases are a match to TRBD2. This CDR3 is built from 15 residues. Losses at the gene ends were 4 bases for V and 4 bases for J; bases not matched to a gene: 8. The germline CDR1 and CDR2 sequences are SGHVS and FNYEAQ. For the CDR3, the DNA is TGTGCCAGCAGCTCCCGCGGGAGCTCCCCAGATACGCAGTATTTT. This translates into CASSSRGSSPDTQYF.

This clone occurred a few times. The chain couples TRBV5-1 to TRBJ1-2, with 8 bases matching TRBD1. V dropped 4 bases and J dropped 3; count of bases not matched to a gene: 2. Germline values: CDR1 SGHRS, CDR2 YFSETQ. This CDR3 region has 13 residues. CDR3 in amino acids: CASSPGGDYGYTF. CDR3 in DNA: TGCGCCAGCAGCCCAGGGGGCGACTATGGCTACACCTTC.

Points on this clone: Different DNA sequences within this sample yield the same CDR3. The chain uses TRBV5-6 and TRBJ2-1; the D is unclear. The CDR3 extends over 15 amino acids. The germline V and J ends were trimmed by 6 bases and 8 bases, with 21 bases remaining between them. Germline V CDR1 and CDR2: SGHDT, YYEEEE. The CDR3 sequence: CASTPGRQLHDEQFF. DNA for the CDR3: TGTGCCAGCACCCCCGGCAGGCAGCTACATGATGAGCAGTTCTTC.

The chain combines TRBV20-1 with TRBJ1-5; possibly TRBD1 for D (6 bases). Looked up from germline, CDR1 is DFQATT and CDR2 is SNEGSKA (reference sequence). V lost 3 bases, J lost 5 bases, and 14 bases lay in between. The CDR3 has 14 residues. CDR3 sequence (DNA): TGCAGTGCTAGTTCAGGGGCGCGGGATCAGCCCCAGCATTTT. Translating gives CSASSGARDQPQHF.

This chain connects TRBV10-3 to TRBJ2-3, with TRBD1 identical over 8 bases. V lost 5 bases and J lost 1; bases outside the gene matches: 2. Per germline, CDR1 ENHRY and CDR2 SYGVKD. This CDR3 spans 14 amino acids. CDR3 coding DNA: TGTGCCATCAGTCAGGGACAGGGCACAGATACGCAGTATTTT. Translated, it gives CAISQGQGTDTQYF.

This rearrangement joins TRBV19 to TRBJ1-4; weak D call: TRBD1 (5 bases). From germline, CDR1 is LNHDA and CDR2 SQIVND (reference sequence). The CDR3 is 16 residues long. Trimming removed 1 base at V and 6 bases at J, with 15 bases between. The CDR3 DNA follows: TGTGCCAGTAGTATAGGCCCCAGGGCCGAGGATGAAAAACTGTTTTTT. As protein: CASSIGPRAEDEKLFF.

J is TRBJ2-3 and V is TRBV19; 8 bases agree with TRBD2. V gave up 4 bases and J gave up 3 bases; unmatched junction bases: 21. The V gene's germline CDR1 is LNHDA and CDR2 SQIVND (reference sequence). The length of the CDR3 is 20 residues. For the CDR3, the DNA is TGTGCCAGTAGTACTGCACCTAGCGGGCCCGGCCGAGTAGATACAGATACGCAGTATTTT. Amino acid sequence: CASSTAPSGPGRVDTDTQYF.

CDR3 region: CSGMTNYNEQFF. As DNA, the CDR3 is TGCAGCGGGATGACTAACTACAATGAGCAGTTCTTC. The chain links TRBV29-1 to TRBJ2-1; D might be TRBD2 (5 bases). The CDR3 is 12 amino acids. The V end lost 7 bases, the J end lost 3 bases, and 10 bases lay between the germline ends. Germline V gene lookup returns CDR1 SQVTM and CDR2 ANQGSEA.

This chain joins TRBV20-1 and TRBJ2-7; 13 bases agree with TRBD2. The CDR3 is 16 amino acids. The V gene end was trimmed by 3 bases and the J gene end by 4 bases; junction bases not matched to a gene: 9. Per the germline V gene, CDR1 is DFQATT and CDR2 is SNEGSKA (reference sequence). Here the CDR3 DNA reads TGCAGTGCTAGTTTGATTGGACTAGCGGGAGATTACGAGCAGTACTTC. It is translated as CSASLIGLAGDYEQYF.

This rearrangement joins TRBV27 to TRBJ2-7; 8 positions agree with TRBD1. Germline V gene lookup returns CDR1 MNHEY and CDR2 SMNVEV (reference sequence). The CDR3 consists of 14 residues. V lost 5 bases, J lost 4 bases, and 7 bases stayed unmatched. CDR3 DNA: TGTGCCAGCAGTCCCCAGGGGGCGGCATACGAGCAGTACTTC. Amino acid sequence: CASSPQGAAYEQYF.

The sample holds one count of this clone. The V call is TRBV27, the J call TRBJ1-4; TRBD1 matches at 8 bases. This CDR3 is 15 amino acids long. The J segment lost 5 bases and the V segment lost 5 bases, leaving 7 bases of the junction unmatched. Germline values: CDR1 MNHEY, CDR2 SMNVEV (reference sequence). CDR3 sequence (DNA): TGTGCCAGCAGTCTTACAGGGGGGCCCAATGAAAAACTGTTTTTT. This gives the protein CASSLTGGPNEKLFF.

This clone has only a few counts. The CDR3 sequence is CASSLERESPLHF. As DNA, the CDR3 is TGTGCCAGCAGCTTAGAGAGGGAATCACCCCTCCACTTT. The chain is built from TRBV11-2 and TRBJ1-6; D remains unclear. This CDR3 has 13 amino acids. Trimming took 0 bases from V and 10 from J, leaving 7 bases between them. Germline assignment: CDR1 SGHAT and CDR2 FQNNGV.